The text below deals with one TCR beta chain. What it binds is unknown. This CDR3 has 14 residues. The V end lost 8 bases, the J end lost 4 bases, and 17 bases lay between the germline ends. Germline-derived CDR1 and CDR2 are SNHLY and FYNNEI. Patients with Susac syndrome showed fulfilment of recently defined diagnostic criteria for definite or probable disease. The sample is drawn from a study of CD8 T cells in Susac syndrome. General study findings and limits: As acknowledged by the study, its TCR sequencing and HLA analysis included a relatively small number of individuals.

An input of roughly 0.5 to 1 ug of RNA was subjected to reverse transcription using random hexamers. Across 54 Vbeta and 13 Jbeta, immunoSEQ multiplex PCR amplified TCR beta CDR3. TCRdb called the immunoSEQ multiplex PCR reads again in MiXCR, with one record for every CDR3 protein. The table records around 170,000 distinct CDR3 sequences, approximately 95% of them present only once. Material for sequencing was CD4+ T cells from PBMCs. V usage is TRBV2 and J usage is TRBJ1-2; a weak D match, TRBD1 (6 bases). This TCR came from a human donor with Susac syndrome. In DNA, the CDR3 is TGTGCCAGCCGGTGGGACACCAACTCCTATGGCTACACCTTC. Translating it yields CASRWDTNSYGYTF.